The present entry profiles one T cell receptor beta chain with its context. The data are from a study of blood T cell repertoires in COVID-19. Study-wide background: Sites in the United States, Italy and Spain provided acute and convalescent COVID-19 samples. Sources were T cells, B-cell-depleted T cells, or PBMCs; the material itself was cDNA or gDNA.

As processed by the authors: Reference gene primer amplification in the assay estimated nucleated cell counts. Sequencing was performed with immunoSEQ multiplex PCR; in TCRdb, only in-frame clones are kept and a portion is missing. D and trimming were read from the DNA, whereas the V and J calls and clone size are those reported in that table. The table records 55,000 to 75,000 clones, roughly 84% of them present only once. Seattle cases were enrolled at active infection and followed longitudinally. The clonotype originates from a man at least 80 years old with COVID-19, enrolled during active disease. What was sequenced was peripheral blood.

This chain's CDR3 is CASSQDRASGLTDTQYF. CDR3 nucleotides: TGTGCCAGCAGCCAAGATCGGGCTAGCGGCCTCACAGATACGCAGTATTTT. This chain links TRBV4-2 with TRBJ2-3, with 7 bases identical to TRBD2. V lost 0 bases and J lost 2; bases outside the gene matches: 8. The germline gives CDR1 LGHNA, CDR2 YNFKEQ. The CDR3 consists of 17 residues.